The sequence of this TCR beta chain was determined in a study of T cells in localized non-small cell lung cancer. Only in-frame clones appear in the TCRdb table, and some are missing; sequencing was by immunoSEQ multiplex PCR. The table lists just under 35,000 clones, around 93% of them singletons. General study results and limits: The study linked higher blood T cell density to longer overall survival. Adjacent lung was found to contain a median around 56 of the top 100 tumor clones. Uninvolved adjacent lung showed higher T cell clonality than tumor. Sequencing was restricted to one tumor region; therefore, heterogeneity remains possible.

Per the germline V gene, CDR1 is KGHSH and CDR2 is LQKENI. With 3 bases removed from V and 5 bases from J, the gap between germline ends came to 11 bases. This CDR3 has 14 amino acids. As for this clone: Its antigen is as yet unknown.

The chain carries TRBV18 and TRBJ1-3; possible D gene TRBD1, 5 bases. The receptor comes from a female donor of 60 years or more with stage II lung adenocarcinoma. The source material was peripheral blood mononuclear cells, sampled before any cancer treatment. The CDR3: CASSPPGSRNTIYF. The CDR3 DNA sequence: TGTGCCAGCTCACCGCCAGGGTCCAGAAACACCATATATTTT.